These T cell receptor beta chains were read from a single sample in a study of blood T cells in healthy people across ages. Each CDR3 protein is one row after TCRdb ran MiXCR on the 5' RACE reads. The data hold just under 550,000 distinct CDR3 sequences, with about 24% observed a single time. These data were likewise used in another study, on T cells of mothers and their children.

The sequenced material came from blood. These receptors were collected from a boy between 5 and 17 years old in good health. The CDR3 runs from the conserved cysteine through the conserved F or W. The D gene is left open where the match is weak. Clone size appears in some rows only: once, few, many, or a class for an expanded clone.

J | size | V | D | DNA | CDR3
TRBJ2-7 | . | TRBV3-1 | TRBD2 | TGTGCCAGCAGCCAGGGGGGGTCGTTCAAGCAGTACTTC | CASSQGGSFKQYF
TRBJ2-7 | many | TRBV6-6 | TRBD1 | TGTGCCAGCAGTACGCCGGGACAGAACGTCTACGAGCAGTACTTC | CASSTPGQNVYEQYF
TRBJ2-1 | . | TRBV5-1 | TRBD1 | TGCGCCAGCAGCCGACAGGGTTTTAACAATGAGCAGTTCTTC | CASSRQGFNNEQFF
TRBJ2-7 | . | TRBV20-1 | TRBD2 | TGCAGTGCTAGACTAGCGGGGGGCCAAGGGGGTTTCGACGAGCAGTACTTC | CSARLAGGQGGFDEQYF
TRBJ1-1 | few | TRBV20-1 | . | TGCAGTGCTAGAGAGCAGGGTTTAAGGGCTTTCTTT | CSAREQGLRAFF
TRBJ2-3 | . | TRBV6-2/TRBV6-3 | . | TGTGCCAGCAGTTACCCCAGGGAAGGTGGGACAGATACGCAGTATTTT | CASSYPREGGTDTQYF
TRBJ2-1 | . | TRBV6-2/TRBV6-3 | TRBD2 | TGTGCCAGCTGGGCTAGCGGGAGCCGTGAGCAGTTCTTC | CASWASGSREQFF
TRBJ2-6 | . | TRBV6-2/TRBV6-3 | . | TGTGCCAGCAGTTACACAGTCTCAGATGGGGCCAACGTCCTGACTTTC | CASSYTVSDGANVLTF
TRBJ1-1 | once | TRBV20-1 | . | TGCAGTGCTAAAACCGATGGGGCGAGGTGGCGGGGTGGTGAAGCTTTCTTT | CSAKTDGARWRGGEAFF
TRBJ2-3 | . | TRBV29-1 | . | TGCAGCGTTGAAGATCGGTGGGCGACCAGCACAGATACGCAGTATTTT | CSVEDRWATSTDTQYF
TRBJ2-1 | . | TRBV18 | . | TGTGCCAGCTCACCATGGAGAGAGGTGAGCTCCTACAATGAGCAGTTCTTC | CASSPWREVSSYNEQFF
TRBJ2-7 | few | TRBV12-3/TRBV12-4 | . | TGTGCCAGCAGTTCCCCGCTAAGGGCCTACGAGCAGTACTTC | CASSSPLRAYEQYF
TRBJ1-1 | . | TRBV6-1 | . | TGTGCCAGCAAAAGTAGCGCGGGCACTGAAGCTTTCTTT | CASKSSAGTEAFF
TRBJ1-4 | . | TRBV2 | . | TGTGCCAGCAGATGGGGTGAAAAACTGTTTTTT | CASRWGEKLFF
TRBJ2-3 | few | TRBV20-1 | . | TGCAGTGCTACGGACCTCGGAGGTCGTGCAGATACGCAGTATTTT | CSATDLGGRADTQYF
TRBJ1-2 | few | TRBV29-1 | . | TGCAGCGTTCGAGGGAATAACTATGGCTACACCTTC | CSVRGNNYGYTF
TRBJ2-2 | few | TRBV12-3/TRBV12-4 | TRBD2 | TGTGCCAGCAGTTTAGGCGGGGGGGCGGGCACCGGGGAGCTGTTTTTT | CASSLGGGAGTGELFF
TRBJ2-7 | . | TRBV2 | TRBD1 | TGTGCCAGCGAGACAGGGTCGAGCTCGGTGGAGCAGTACTTC | CASETGSSSVEQYF